Many counts were recorded for the clone carrying this T cell receptor (beta chain). The target antigen is unknown. The data were obtained in a study of CD8 T cells in ankylosing spondylitis. Study findings and constraints: A TCR beta motif of roughly 8 highly homologous variants appeared characteristic of ankylosing spondylitis blood.

Per the germline V gene, CDR1 is SGHAT and CDR2 is FQNNGV. Trimming took 0 bases from V and 4 from J, leaving 7 bases between them. The CDR3 spans 14 residues. Quantitative 5'-RACE with molecular barcodes was used to make the TCR beta libraries. TCRdb reprocessed the 5' RACE reads via MiXCR and lists one record per CDR3 protein. Of 200,000 to 250,000 distinct CDR3 sequences in the sample, roughly a tenth are singletons; the top ten hold 2.6%. Input material: blood, either unsorted or a sorted T cell fraction (not recorded which). The source of this sequence is a male donor with ankylosing spondylitis or in good health (not recorded which). The chain recombines TRBV11-2 with TRBJ2-1; D is perhaps TRBD2 (6 bases). CDR3 sequence (DNA): TGTGCCAGCAGCTTAGATCGGGGGTACAATGAGCAGTTCTTC. Translated, it gives CASSLDRGYNEQFF.